A selection of T cell receptor beta chains follows, all from one sample in a study of cytomegalovirus exposure and HLA in healthy donors. TCRdb's copy holds only in-frame clones and misses some; the assay was immunoSEQ multiplex PCR. The sample records about 400,000 clones, about nine tenths being singletons. What was sequenced was PBMCs. Receptors were obtained from a woman between 18 and 30 years old in good health and CMV-seronegative. CDR3s include the opening cysteine and the closing phenylalanine or tryptophan. Each record gives: clone size, D gene, V gene, J gene, CDR3 DNA, CDR3 protein. The D gene is left open where the match is weak. Expanded clones get a size class; other rows say once, few or many, or leave the size out.

>-|TRBD2|TRBV28|TRBJ2-3
TGTGCCAGCAGTTTACCTATAGCGTGGGAGGGAACAGATACGCAGTATTTT
CASSLPIAWEGTDTQYF
>-|TRBD1|TRBV6-5|TRBJ2-7
TGTGCCAGCAGCCCGACCGGGACAGGGCCCTACGAGCAGTACTTC
CASSPTGTGPYEQYF
>-|-|TRBV4-2|TRBJ2-2
TGTGCCAGCAGCCAAGGGGAACTAGACACCGGGGAGCTGTTTTTT
CASSQGELDTGELFF
>-|TRBD2|TRBV18|TRBJ2-7
TGTGCCAGCTCACCGAAAATAAGCGGGAGGGCCTCCTACGAGCAGTACTTC
CASSPKISGRASYEQYF
>-|-|TRBV18|TRBJ1-5
TGTGCCAGCTCACCCGGGATAACGAATCAGCCCCAGCATTTT
CASSPGITNQPQHF
>-|-|TRBV2|TRBJ2-1
TGTGCCAGCAGCGCTAGCGAGCATGAGCAGTTCTTC
CASSASEHEQFF
>-|-|TRBV5-1|TRBJ1-1
TGCGCCAGCAGCTTGGTGCAGGGTGGTGAAGCTTTCTTT
CASSLVQGGEAFF
>-|TRBD1|TRBV19|TRBJ2-5
TGTGCCAGTAGGCGGAACAGGGGTCAAGAGACCCAGTACTTC
CASRRNRGQETQYF
>-|TRBD2|TRBV5-4|TRBJ2-5
TGTGCCAGCAGCTTGGGGGTTAGCGGGTACCAAGAGACCCAGTACTTC
CASSLGVSGYQETQYF
>once|-|TRBV27|TRBJ2-6
TGTGCCAGCAGTTTAAAGACCCCTAGAAGGGGGGCCAACGTCCTGACTTTC
CASSLKTPRRGANVLTF
>-|TRBD1|TRBV5-4|TRBJ2-7
TGTGCCAGCAGGGCCGGGACAGGGTTGGCCGAGCAGTACTTC
CASRAGTGLAEQYF
>-|-|TRBV28|TRBJ2-1
TGTGCCAGCAGTTTAGGGTCGGTAACTAGGGAGTTCTTC
CASSLGSVTREFF
>-|TRBD1|TRBV30|TRBJ1-1
TGTGCCTGGGGACGGACAGGGAGGGCTTTCTTT
CAWGRTGRAFF
>-|-|TRBV28|TRBJ2-5
TGTGCCAGCAGTAGGGGACTTTTTTCAGAGACCCAGTACTTC
CASSRGLFSETQYF
>-|TRBD2|TRBV10-1|TRBJ2-1
TGCGCCAGCAGTGAGTCCACCGGGAGGGGTAATGAGCAGTTCTTC
CASSESTGRGNEQFF
>-|TRBD1|TRBV6-5|TRBJ2-1
TGTGCCAGCAGTTTGGGACAGGGGGGTCCCAATGAGCAGTTCTTC
CASSLGQGGPNEQFF
>once|-|TRBV19|TRBJ2-2
TGTGCCACATCGTTCCGGGACATCAACACCGGGGAGCTGTTTTTT
CATSFRDINTGELFF
>-|-|TRBV6-1|TRBJ2-2
TGTGCCAGCAGTGAAGGCAGGGCCGGGGAGCTGTTTTTT
CASSEGRAGELFF
>-|-|TRBV27|TRBJ2-3
TGTGCCAGCAGTGATGGGTGGAGCGGAGTCGGAACTAGCACAGATACGCAGTATTTT
CASSDGWSGVGTSTDTQYF
>-|TRBD1|TRBV30|TRBJ2-5
TGTGCCCTCACTTATACAGGGGTTAGAGAGACCCAGTACTTC
CALTYTGVRETQYF
>-|TRBD1|TRBV5-1|TRBJ2-3
TGCGCCAGCAGCTTGGGGAGGACAGGGCCAACAGATACGCAGTATTTT
CASSLGRTGPTDTQYF
>-|-|TRBV25-1|TRBJ2-1
TGTGCCAGCAGTGAGGCAGGGCCATCTCTGGCCGGACGGTTCTTC
CASSEAGPSLAGRFF
>-|-|TRBV19|TRBJ2-2
TGTGCCAGTAGTACTAGACAGGGGGAGCTGTTTTTT
CASSTRQGELFF
>-|TRBD1|TRBV19|TRBJ1-5
TGTGCCAGTAGTAGGACAGGGTCATCGCAGCCCCAGCATTTT
CASSRTGSSQPQHF
>-|TRBD2|TRBV10-1|TRBJ2-2
TGCGCCAGCAGTGATCGTTGGACTAGCGGGAGATTGGGTCCCGGGGAGCTGTTTTTT
CASSDRWTSGRLGPGELFF
>-|-|TRBV28|TRBJ2-7
TGTGCCAGCAGTTTGGCAACAGGGATCGAGCAGTACTTC
CASSLATGIEQYF
>-|TRBD1|TRBV4-2|TRBJ2-7
TGTGCCAGCAGCCTCCGTGGACAGGGAAAGTACGAGCAGTACTTC
CASSLRGQGKYEQYF
>-|-|TRBV5-4|TRBJ2-2
TGTGCCAGCAGCCCTGACTGGGGCTACACCGGGGAGCTGTTTTTT
CASSPDWGYTGELFF
>-|-|TRBV6-1|TRBJ2-1
TGTGCCAGCAGTGGAACAGGGTACAATGAGCAGTTCTTC
CASSGTGYNEQFF
>few|-|TRBV5-1|TRBJ1-3
TGCGCCAGCACCACAGGCGCCTCGGGTGGAAACACCATATATTTT
CASTTGASGGNTIYF
>-|-|TRBV5-6|TRBJ2-7
TGTGCCAGCAGCTTGGAGAGGACCTACGAGCAGTACTTC
CASSLERTYEQYF